This is a list of T cell receptor beta chains from one sample in a study of cytomegalovirus exposure and HLA in healthy donors. Profiled with immunoSEQ multiplex PCR; TCRdb holds only in-frame clones, not every one. The repertoire holds about 65,000 clones, about 72% seen once, with 3% in the top ten. Sequencing was carried out using PBMCs. The receptors originated from a girl between 10 and 17 years old in good health and CMV-seropositive. Both conserved end residues are part of each CDR3. A D gene is named only where the DNA matches it firmly. Clone size is not always given. Where it is, it says once, few, many or a class for expanded clones.

j_call clone_size cdr3_length d_call v_call cdr3_aa cdr3_nt
TRBJ2-7 - 14 TRBD1 TRBV30 CAWSRTGSGYEQYF TGTGCCTGGAGTAGGACAGGGAGTGGGTACGAGCAGTACTTC
TRBJ2-7 - 16 - TRBV4-1 CASSQEAFNRAYEQYF TGCGCCAGCAGCCAAGAGGCCTTTAACAGGGCCTACGAGCAGTACTTC
TRBJ1-2 - 14 TRBD1 TRBV28 CASSLFAGGADYTF TGTGCCAGCAGTTTATTTGCAGGGGGCGCAGACTACACCTTC
TRBJ2-5 - 16 TRBD2 TRBV5-1 CASSLAQAGGQETQYF TGCGCCAGCAGCTTGGCCCAAGCGGGAGGGCAAGAGACCCAGTACTTC
TRBJ1-2 - 14 - TRBV28 CASSSDRRNRGYTF TGTGCCAGCAGTTCCGACAGGAGGAATCGAGGCTACACCTTC
TRBJ1-4 - 15 - TRBV7-9 CASSPVLDSLEKLFF TGTGCCAGCAGCCCAGTACTGGACAGCCTTGAAAAACTGTTTTTT
TRBJ2-7 - 15 - TRBV11-2 CASSGPGTGTREQYF TGTGCCAGCAGCGGCCCCGGGACAGGGACTAGGGAGCAGTACTTC
TRBJ1-1 - 14 TRBD1 TRBV29-1 CSAGTGYGNTEAFF TGCAGCGCCGGGACAGGGTATGGGAACACTGAAGCTTTCTTT
TRBJ2-1 - 13 - TRBV29-1 CSVETGRDNEQFF TGCAGCGTCGAGACTGGCCGTGACAATGAGCAGTTCTTC
TRBJ2-2 once 14 - TRBV15 CATSTYENTGELFF TGTGCCACCAGCACCTACGAGAACACCGGGGAGCTGTTTTTT
TRBJ2-7 - 13 - TRBV18 CASSPNRADEQYF TGTGCCAGCTCACCGAACAGGGCCGACGAGCAGTACTTC
TRBJ1-5 few 14 - TRBV5-1 CASSLRGDPQPQHF TGCGCCAGCAGCTTGCGGGGGGACCCTCAGCCCCAGCATTTT
TRBJ1-3 once 13 - TRBV9 CASSVGVGNTIYF TGTGCCAGCAGCGTAGGAGTTGGAAACACCATATATTTT
TRBJ1-2 - 12 - TRBV29-1 CSVDGRDYGYTF TGCAGCGTTGATGGGAGGGACTATGGCTACACCTTC
TRBJ1-1 - 12 - TRBV11-2 CASSPYLSKAFF TGTGCCAGCAGCCCCTACCTTTCGAAGGCTTTCTTT
TRBJ2-2 - 18 - TRBV5-4 CASTTRVGQGIRTGELFF TGTGCCAGCACCACTCGGGTGGGGCAGGGTATAAGGACCGGGGAGCTGTTTTTT
TRBJ1-6 - 13 - TRBV6-5 CASSFGPNSPLHF TGTGCCAGCAGTTTTGGGCCTAATTCACCCCTCCACTTT
TRBJ2-6 - 19 TRBD2 TRBV4-3 CASSQDNARGGPGANVLTF TGCGCCAGCAGCCAAGATAATGCGCGGGGAGGGCCCGGGGCCAACGTCCTGACTTTC
TRBJ2-2 - 13 - TRBV29-1 CSVDRDSTGELFF TGCAGCGTTGACAGGGATTCTACCGGGGAGCTGTTTTTT
TRBJ2-1 once 12 - TRBV11-3 CASSGRANEQFF TGTGCCAGCAGCGGCAGGGCGAATGAGCAGTTCTTC
TRBJ1-1 - 13 - TRBV7-2 CASSLDKDTEAFF TGTGCCAGCAGCTTGGACAAGGACACTGAAGCTTTCTTT
TRBJ2-7 - 15 TRBD1 TRBV5-1 CASSSRQGVSYEQYF TGCGCCAGCAGCTCACGACAGGGTGTCTCCTACGAGCAGTACTTC
TRBJ1-1 - 16 - TRBV10-3 CAISSGQPGVNTEAFF TGTGCCATCAGTTCCGGACAGCCTGGGGTGAACACTGAAGCTTTCTTT
TRBJ1-2 - 13 - TRBV11-2 CASRRVRENGYTF TGTGCCAGCAGGCGAGTCCGGGAGAACGGCTACACCTTC
TRBJ2-2 - 15 - TRBV4-1 CASSQDGTPTGELFF TGCGCCAGCAGCCAAGACGGGACTCCCACGGGGGAGCTGTTTTTT
TRBJ1-5 once 13 - TRBV19 CASSTGFDQPQHF TGTGCCAGTAGTACAGGGTTTGATCAGCCCCAGCATTTT
TRBJ2-7 - 14 TRBD1 TRBV15 CATSRGQGFDEQYF TGTGCCACCAGCAGAGGACAGGGGTTCGACGAGCAGTACTTC
TRBJ1-6 once 15 TRBD1 TRBV30 CAWSSRGPYNSPLHF TGTGCCTGGAGCTCAAGGGGGCCCTATAATTCACCCCTCCACTTT
TRBJ2-5 - 15 TRBD2 TRBV4-3 CASSQAREGQETQYF TGCGCCAGCAGCCAAGCGCGGGAGGGCCAAGAGACCCAGTACTTC
TRBJ1-5 - 15 TRBD1 TRBV9 CASSVGQGSNQPQHF TGTGCCAGCAGCGTAGGACAGGGGAGCAATCAGCCCCAGCATTTT
TRBJ1-1 - 12 - TRBV5-1 CASSLVQGHAFF TGCGCCAGCAGCTTGGTTCAGGGGCACGCTTTCTTT
TRBJ1-1 - 13 - TRBV2 CASSDTSTDEAFF TGTGCCAGCAGTGATACGTCGACAGATGAAGCTTTCTTT
TRBJ2-3 - 16 TRBD2 TRBV11-3 CASSLASGSSTDTQYF TGTGCCAGCAGCTTAGCTAGCGGGTCGAGCACAGATACGCAGTATTTT
TRBJ2-7 once 15 - TRBV4-1 CASSQDRVTPYEQYF TGCGCCAGCAGCCAAGACAGGGTCACCCCCTACGAGCAGTACTTC
TRBJ1-1 - 15 - TRBV28 CASSLRGPLNTEAFF TGTGCCAGCAGTTTAAGGGGCCCCTTGAACACTGAAGCTTTCTTT
TRBJ1-4 - 15 - TRBV25-1 CASSGPGTYREKLFF TGTGCCAGCAGTGGCCCCGGGACATATAGGGAAAAACTGTTTTTT
TRBJ2-5 - 13 TRBD1 TRBV2 CASRDRGRETQYF TGTGCCAGCAGAGACAGGGGGCGGGAGACCCAGTACTTC
TRBJ2-7 - 15 - TRBV19 CASSTARGGSYEQYF TGTGCCAGTAGCACCGCACGAGGGGGCTCCTACGAGCAGTACTTC
TRBJ1-2 - 14 - TRBV6-1 CASRGNSGLDGYTF TGTGCCAGCAGGGGAAATTCAGGACTGGATGGCTACACCTTC
TRBJ1-1 - 13 - TRBV5-8 CASSLVRNTEAFF TGTGCCAGCAGCTTGGTCCGGAACACTGAAGCTTTCTTT
TRBJ2-1 - 12 - TRBV25-1 CASSEYGLVRFF TGTGCCAGCAGTGAATACGGTCTAGTAAGGTTCTTC
TRBJ2-7 - 16 - TRBV7-2 CASSLTMVVSVYEQYF TGTGCCAGCAGCTTAACTATGGTGGTCTCGGTCTACGAGCAGTACTTC
TRBJ1-1 - 14 - TRBV4-3 CASSQDTVGPEAFF TGCGCCAGCAGCCAAGATACAGTAGGCCCTGAAGCTTTCTTT
TRBJ2-5 - 11 - TRBV20-1 CSSEHSETQYF TGCAGTTCTGAGCATTCGGAGACCCAGTACTTC
TRBJ2-6 - 11 - TRBV2 CAGSGANVLTF TGTGCCGGCTCAGGGGCCAACGTCCTGACTTTC
TRBJ2-1 - 14 TRBD1 TRBV29-1 CSVDVPGQGAEQFF TGCAGCGTTGACGTGCCGGGACAGGGGGCTGAGCAGTTCTTC
TRBJ1-2 - 13 - TRBV6-6 CASSGGGSPGYTF TGTGCCAGCAGTGGCGGGGGCAGTCCTGGCTACACCTTC
TRBJ2-7 - 13 - TRBV2 CASSITGLVEQYF TGTGCCAGCAGTATCACAGGGCTGGTCGAGCAGTACTTC
TRBJ2-5 once 14 TRBD1 TRBV30 CAWSGDRRSETQYF TGTGCCTGGAGTGGGGACAGGAGGTCAGAGACCCAGTACTTC
TRBJ2-7 - 15 TRBD2 TRBV2 CASSGTSGRSYEQYF TGTGCCAGCAGTGGGACTAGCGGGAGAAGCTACGAGCAGTACTTC
TRBJ1-1 - 13 TRBD1 TRBV7-2 CASSFGTGQEAFF TGTGCCAGCAGCTTTGGGACAGGCCAAGAAGCTTTCTTT
TRBJ2-1 - 12 - TRBV5-6 CASSPQGGEQFF TGTGCCAGCAGCCCCCAAGGCGGCGAGCAGTTCTTC
TRBJ2-3 few 13 - TRBV27 CASSLQGGIGFWF TGTGCCAGCAGCCTTCAAGGGGGTATCGGCTTTTGGTTT
TRBJ2-1 few 12 - TRBV5-6 CASSFSRGEQFF TGTGCCAGCAGCTTCTCAAGGGGTGAGCAGTTCTTC
TRBJ2-1 few 17 - TRBV13 CASSPAQGNSGYNEQFF TGTGCCAGCAGCCCGGCCCAAGGGAATAGCGGTTACAATGAGCAGTTCTTC
TRBJ2-2 few 14 TRBD2 TRBV4-3 CASSPTSVLGELFF TGCGCCAGCAGCCCTACTAGCGTCCTCGGGGAGCTGTTTTTT
TRBJ2-2 - 21 TRBD2 TRBV15 CATSRLTSGGQHPLNTGELFF TGTGCCACCAGCAGACTGACTAGCGGGGGGCAACACCCCCTGAACACCGGGGAGCTGTTTTTT
TRBJ2-1 - 17 TRBD2 TRBV5-6 CASSLVQRGTRVHEQFF TGTGCCAGCAGCTTGGTCCAGCGGGGGACCCGGGTTCATGAGCAGTTCTTC
TRBJ2-1 - 12 - TRBV29-1 CSVEPWRDEQFF TGCAGCGTTGAACCGTGGAGGGATGAGCAGTTCTTC
TRBJ2-5 - 13 - TRBV5-1 CASSFPGEETQYF TGCGCCAGCAGCTTCCCGGGGGAAGAGACCCAGTACTTC